This T cell receptor beta chain was identified in a study of T cell repertoires in cytomegalovirus infection. Study summary: HLA-B-restricted CMV epitopes that are well studied, plus recently identified HLA-C-restricted ones, were used by the study. Study outcomes and limitations: Carriers of CMV and the relevant HLA type were discriminated by public TCR beta frequency.

TCRdb reprocessed the reads with MiXCR, giving one entry per CDR3 protein. The repertoire has 45,000 to 65,000 distinct CDR3 sequences, around 20% of them found once; the top ten carry just under 80%. In regard to this clonotype: Its antigen remains unknown.

This CDR3 comprises 15 residues. After removal of 5 bases from V and 7 bases from J, the junction contained 5 bases not matched to a gene. Per the germline V gene, CDR1 is SGHTA and CDR2 is FQGNSA. The TCR comes from a human donor in good health (CMV status not recorded). Some clones in this sample may be carry-over from other donors' samples. The starting material was CD8+ T cells from cultured PBMCs, obtained from culture after CMV antigen stimulation. The chain has TRBV7-2 and TRBJ1-6; 10 bases are a match to TRBD1. CDR3 residues: CASSQDRGQNSPLHF. The CDR3, as DNA: TGTGCCAGCAGCCAAGACAGGGGGCAGAATTCACCCCTCCACTTT.